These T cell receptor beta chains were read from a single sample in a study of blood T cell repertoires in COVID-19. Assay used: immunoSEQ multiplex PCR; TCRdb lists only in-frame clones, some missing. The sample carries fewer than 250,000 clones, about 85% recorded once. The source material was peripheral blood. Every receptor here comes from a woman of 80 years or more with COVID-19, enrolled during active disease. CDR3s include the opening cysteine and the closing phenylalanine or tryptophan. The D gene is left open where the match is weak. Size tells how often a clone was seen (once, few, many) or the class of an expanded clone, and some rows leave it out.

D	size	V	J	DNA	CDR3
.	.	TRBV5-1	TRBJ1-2	TGCGCCAGCAGCCTAGAAGCTAACTATGGCTACACCTTC	CASSLEANYGYTF
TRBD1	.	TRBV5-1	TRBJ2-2	TGCGCCAGCAGCCAAACAGGGGGATCACTACCCGGGGAGCTGTTTTTT	CASSQTGGSLPGELFF
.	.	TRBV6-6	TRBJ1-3	TGTGCCAGCTTATCGGGGGGCGGAAACACCATATATTTT	CASLSGGGNTIYF
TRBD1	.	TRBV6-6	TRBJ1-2	TGTGCCAGCAGTTCCCAGGACAGGGTTTTCTATGGCTACACCTTC	CASSSQDRVFYGYTF
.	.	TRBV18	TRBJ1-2	TGTGCCAGCTCACCCGGGACACACGGTGGCTACACCTTC	CASSPGTHGGYTF
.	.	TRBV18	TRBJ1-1	TGTGCCAGCTCACTCAACCCAGGGGACACTGAAGCTTTCTTT	CASSLNPGDTEAFF
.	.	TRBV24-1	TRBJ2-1	TGTGCCACCAGTGATTTTTCCAGTAACTACAATGAGCAGTTCTTC	CATSDFSSNYNEQFF
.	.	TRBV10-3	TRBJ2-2	TGTGCTTCACGGCCCCTAGGCAACACCGGGGAGCTGTTTTTT	CASRPLGNTGELFF
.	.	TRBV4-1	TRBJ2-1	TGCGCCAGCAGCCAAGAGCCGCCAGGGTATACTCGATCTTCCTACAATGAGCAGTTCTTC	CASSQEPPGYTRSSYNEQFF
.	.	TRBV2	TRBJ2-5	TGTGCCAGCAGGGTGGACATTCGTGGAGAGACCCAGTACTTC	CASRVDIRGETQYF
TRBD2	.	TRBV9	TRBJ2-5	TGTGCCAGCAGCTCCATGGGGGGGGAGACCCAGTACTTC	CASSSMGGETQYF
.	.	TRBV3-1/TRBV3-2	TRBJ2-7	TGTGCCAGCAGCCCTGGGGTAGCGGATTCCTACGAGCAGTACTTC	CASSPGVADSYEQYF
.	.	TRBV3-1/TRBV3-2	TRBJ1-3	TGTGCCAGCAGCCAAGGGGGCAGAAGCTCTGGAAACACCATATATTTT	CASSQGGRSSGNTIYF
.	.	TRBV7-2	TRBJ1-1	TGTGCCAGCAGCCCTCCTCAATGGGGCTCAGCTTTCTTT	CASSPPQWGSAFF
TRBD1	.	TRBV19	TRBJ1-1	TGTGCCAGTAGTTATCAGGGGGGTGGGACTGAAGCTTTCTTT	CASSYQGGGTEAFF
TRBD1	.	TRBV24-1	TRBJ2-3	TGTGCCACCAGTGATTGGACGAACAGGGGGAATACGCAGTATTTT	CATSDWTNRGNTQYF
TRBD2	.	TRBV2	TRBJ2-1	TGTGCCAGCAGTCCAATACTAGCGGGGGGCTACAATGAGCAGTTCTTC	CASSPILAGGYNEQFF
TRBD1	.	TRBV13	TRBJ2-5	TGTGCCAGCAGCTTGGACAGGGGGTCGGTGGAGACCCAGTACTTC	CASSLDRGSVETQYF
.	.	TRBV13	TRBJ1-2	TGTGCCAGCAGCTTAGGGCAATTCTTAGGAGATGGCTACACCTTC	CASSLGQFLGDGYTF
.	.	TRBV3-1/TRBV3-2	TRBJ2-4	TGTGCCAGCAGCCTCAGAGGAGAAAACATTCAGTACTTC	CASSLRGENIQYF
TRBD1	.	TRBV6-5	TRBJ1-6	TGTGCCAGCGTACCCGGGACAGCTAATTCACCCCTCCACTTT	CASVPGTANSPLHF
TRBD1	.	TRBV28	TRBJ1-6	TGTGCCAGTCTCCTTGGGACAGACTATAATTCACCCCTCCACTTT	CASLLGTDYNSPLHF
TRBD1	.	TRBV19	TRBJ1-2	TGTGCCAGTAGTCTCGGGACAGGGTTGGGCTACACCTTC	CASSLGTGLGYTF
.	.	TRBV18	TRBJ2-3	TGTGCCAGCTCACCATTACAGGGAGATACGCAGTATTTT	CASSPLQGDTQYF
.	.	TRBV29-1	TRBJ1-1	TGCAGCGTTGTGGGGGCGAAAGCTTTCTTT	CSVVGAKAFF
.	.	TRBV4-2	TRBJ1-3	TGTGCCAGCAGCCAAGATCTACAGGGCAGAAACACCATATATTTT	CASSQDLQGRNTIYF
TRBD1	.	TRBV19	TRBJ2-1	TGTGCCAGTAGCCCGGGACAGGGGTTGGGTGAGCAGTTCTTC	CASSPGQGLGEQFF
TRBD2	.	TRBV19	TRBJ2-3	TGTGCCAGTAGCCGGTTTGCGGGGGAAGGAGATACGCAGTATTTT	CASSRFAGEGDTQYF
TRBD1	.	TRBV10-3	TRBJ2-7	TGTGCCATCAGGAAGACAGGGGGCAGCTCCTACGAGCAGTACTTC	CAIRKTGGSSYEQYF
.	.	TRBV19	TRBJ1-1	TGTGCCAGTAGTCCAGGGTGGAACACTGAAGCTTTCTTT	CASSPGWNTEAFF
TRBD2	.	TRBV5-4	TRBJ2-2	TGTGCCAGCAGCTACCGGAGCGGGGGGGCTCCCGGGGAGCTGTTTTTT	CASSYRSGGAPGELFF
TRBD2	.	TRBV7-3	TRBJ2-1	TGTGCCAGCAGCTTACGCCGGGGGGATGAGCAGTTCTTC	CASSLRRGDEQFF
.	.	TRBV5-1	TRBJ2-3	TGCGCCAGCAGCTCTGGACTAGGGGGATTCACAGATACGCAGTATTTT	CASSSGLGGFTDTQYF
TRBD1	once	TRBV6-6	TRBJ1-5	TGTGCCAGTTATCCGGGACAGGGCTTCAATCAGCCCCAGCATTTT	CASYPGQGFNQPQHF
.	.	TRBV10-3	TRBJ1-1	TGTGCCATCAGTGATACCGCGGCGGCCACTGAAGCTTTCTTT	CAISDTAAATEAFF
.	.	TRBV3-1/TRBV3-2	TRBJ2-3	TGTGCCAGCAGCCCAGCACGGGGGTCCGGCACAGATACGCAGTATTTT	CASSPARGSGTDTQYF
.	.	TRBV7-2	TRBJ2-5	TGTGCCAGCAGCTTAGGGCCGGGGGTTCCTTCGGCCCAGTACTTC	CASSLGPGVPSAQYF
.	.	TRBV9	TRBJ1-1	TGTGCCAGCAGCCCGCAGGACTGGCTGGTCACTGAAGCTTTCTTT	CASSPQDWLVTEAFF
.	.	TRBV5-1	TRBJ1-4	TGCGCCAGCAGCTTGGGACAGAGCCCTGAAAAACTGTTTTTT	CASSLGQSPEKLFF
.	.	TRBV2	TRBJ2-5	TGTGCCAGCAGTGGGCAGGTCCTTGGAACCCAGTACTTC	CASSGQVLGTQYF
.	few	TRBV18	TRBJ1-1	TGTGCCAGCTCACCACCGTCCCCAGGGGAGGGCACTGAAGCTTTCTTT	CASSPPSPGEGTEAFF
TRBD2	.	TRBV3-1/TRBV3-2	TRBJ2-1	TGTGCCAGCAGCCAAGGGACTAGCGGGGCCAATGAGCAGTTCTTC	CASSQGTSGANEQFF
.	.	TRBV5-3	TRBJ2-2	TGTGCCAGAACACAGCGGTTAAACACCGGGGAGCTGTTTTTT	CARTQRLNTGELFF
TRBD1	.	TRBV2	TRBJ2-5	TGTGCCAGCCACCGGGACAGCCAAGAGACCCAGTACTTC	CASHRDSQETQYF
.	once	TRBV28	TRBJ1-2	TGTGCCAGCAGGCAGGCCAACTATGGCTACACCTTC	CASRQANYGYTF
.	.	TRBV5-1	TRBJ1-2	TGCGCCAGCAGCTTGGGGGGACACCGCTATGGCTACACCTTC	CASSLGGHRYGYTF
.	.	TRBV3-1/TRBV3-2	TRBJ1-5	TGTGCCAGCAGCTCCGAAGGGGGTGGGAATCAGCCCCAGCATTTT	CASSSEGGGNQPQHF
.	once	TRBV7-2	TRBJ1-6	TGTGCCAGCCTTGTATCGGGGAGGACGGGTAATTCACCCCTCCACTTT	CASLVSGRTGNSPLHF
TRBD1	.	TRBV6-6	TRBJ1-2	TGTGCCAGCAGTCCCTCAGGGGGCTATGGCTACACCTTC	CASSPSGGYGYTF